Listed below are T cell receptor beta chains from one sample, sequenced in a study of a mutant IDH1 vaccine in newly diagnosed glioma. No antigens are known for them. Repertoires were generated with immunoSEQ multiplex PCR, while TCRdb's copy carries only in-frame clones and drops some. The profile covers around 56,000 clones, with 82% appearing a single time and roughly 3.3% taken by the ten largest. The specimen comprised PBMCs, sampled from a glioma patient whose treatment included an IDH1 peptide vaccine. These receptors all stem from a woman between 18 and 29 years old with glioma. Some clones in this sample may be carry-over from other donors' samples. Each CDR3 is given with its conserved first and last residue. A D gene is named only where the DNA matches it firmly. Clone size, where shown, is once, few, many, or a class for clones that have expanded.

d_call: TRBD2; v_call: TRBV4-2; cdr3_length: 15; clone_size: -; j_call: TRBJ2-7; cdr3_nt: TGTGCCAGCAGCCAAGGAGCGGGAGGACAGTACGAGCAGTACTTC; cdr3_aa: CASSQGAGGQYEQYF
d_call: -; v_call: TRBV5-6; cdr3_length: 15; clone_size: once; j_call: TRBJ2-6; cdr3_nt: TGTGCCAGCAGCCTGGGGGGGCCTGGGGCCAACGTCCTGACTTTC; cdr3_aa: CASSLGGPGANVLTF
d_call: -; v_call: TRBV9; cdr3_length: 15; clone_size: -; j_call: TRBJ1-6; cdr3_nt: TGTGCCAGCAGCGTACAATGGGACACCAAATCACCCCTCCACTTT; cdr3_aa: CASSVQWDTKSPLHF
d_call: TRBD1; v_call: TRBV5-1; cdr3_length: 15; clone_size: few; j_call: TRBJ1-2; cdr3_nt: TGCGCCAGCTCCCCCCCCGGGACAGGGTCGTATGGCTACACCTTC; cdr3_aa: CASSPPGTGSYGYTF
d_call: -; v_call: TRBV29-1; cdr3_length: 12; clone_size: once; j_call: TRBJ2-2; cdr3_nt: TGCAGCGTTGTGGGGGTGGTCGGGGAGCTGTTTTTT; cdr3_aa: CSVVGVVGELFF
d_call: -; v_call: TRBV11-3; cdr3_length: 13; clone_size: -; j_call: TRBJ1-2; cdr3_nt: TGTGCCAGCAGCTTAACTCCTTCGGGGAGCTACACCTTC; cdr3_aa: CASSLTPSGSYTF
d_call: TRBD1; v_call: TRBV19; cdr3_length: 18; clone_size: -; j_call: TRBJ1-2; cdr3_nt: TGTGCCAGTAGTACCTCTCAGGGGGTTCCGTCCTCCCTCTATGGCTACACCTTC; cdr3_aa: CASSTSQGVPSSLYGYTF
d_call: -; v_call: TRBV10-3; cdr3_length: 15; clone_size: -; j_call: TRBJ1-2; cdr3_nt: TGTGCCATCAGTGTCGACAGAAAAACTAACTATGGCTACACCTTC; cdr3_aa: CAISVDRKTNYGYTF
d_call: -; v_call: TRBV6-1; cdr3_length: 19; clone_size: -; j_call: TRBJ1-5; cdr3_nt: TGTGCCAGCAGTGAAGGCGCAGGGATAGATTTTTATAGCAATCAGCCCCAGCATTTT; cdr3_aa: CASSEGAGIDFYSNQPQHF
d_call: TRBD1; v_call: TRBV2; cdr3_length: 13; clone_size: -; j_call: TRBJ2-1; cdr3_nt: TGTGCCAGCAGTGGGACAGGCAGCAATGAGCAGTTCTTC; cdr3_aa: CASSGTGSNEQFF
d_call: -; v_call: TRBV9; cdr3_length: 13; clone_size: -; j_call: TRBJ2-3; cdr3_nt: TGTGCCAGCAGCCCCACCCCCACAGATACGCAGTATTTT; cdr3_aa: CASSPTPTDTQYF
d_call: -; v_call: TRBV19; cdr3_length: 13; clone_size: -; j_call: TRBJ2-7; cdr3_nt: TGTGCCAGTAGTATAGCAAGGGCGGCCGAGCAGTACTTC; cdr3_aa: CASSIARAAEQYF
d_call: TRBD2; v_call: TRBV6-1; cdr3_length: 17; clone_size: -; j_call: TRBJ2-7; cdr3_nt: TGTGCCAGCAGTGGGGCTCGGACTAGCGGGTCTTTCTACGAGCAGTACTTC; cdr3_aa: CASSGARTSGSFYEQYF
d_call: -; v_call: TRBV19; cdr3_length: 15; clone_size: -; j_call: TRBJ2-3; cdr3_nt: TGTGCCAGTAGTACTAGCGCCACTAGCACAGATACGCAGTATTTT; cdr3_aa: CASSTSATSTDTQYF
d_call: -; v_call: TRBV5-5; cdr3_length: 16; clone_size: -; j_call: TRBJ1-4; cdr3_nt: TGTGCCAGCAGCGGCACAGGGAGGGGCGGTAATGAAAAACTGTTTTTT; cdr3_aa: CASSGTGRGGNEKLFF
d_call: -; v_call: TRBV6-5; cdr3_length: 13; clone_size: -; j_call: TRBJ1-4; cdr3_nt: TGTGCCAGCAGTTACTCGATTAGGGAAAAACTGTTTTTT; cdr3_aa: CASSYSIREKLFF
d_call: -; v_call: TRBV5-4; cdr3_length: 17; clone_size: -; j_call: TRBJ2-2; cdr3_nt: TGTGCCAGCAGGCTGGAGGCCGGGACAAAGGTCACCGGGGAGCTGTTTTTT; cdr3_aa: CASRLEAGTKVTGELFF